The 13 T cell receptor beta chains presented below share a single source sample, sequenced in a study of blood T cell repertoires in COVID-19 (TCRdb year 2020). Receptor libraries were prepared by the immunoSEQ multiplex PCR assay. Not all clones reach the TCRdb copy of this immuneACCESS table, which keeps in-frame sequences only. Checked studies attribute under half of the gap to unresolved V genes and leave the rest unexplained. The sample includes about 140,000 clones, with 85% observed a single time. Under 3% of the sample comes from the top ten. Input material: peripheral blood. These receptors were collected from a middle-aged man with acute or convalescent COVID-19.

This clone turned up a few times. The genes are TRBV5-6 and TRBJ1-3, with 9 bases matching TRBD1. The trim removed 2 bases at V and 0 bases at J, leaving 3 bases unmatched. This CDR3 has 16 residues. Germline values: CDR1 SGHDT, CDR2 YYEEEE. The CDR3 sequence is CASSFGTGTSGNTIYF. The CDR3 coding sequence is TGTGCCAGCAGCTTTGGGACAGGGACCTCTGGAAACACCATATATTTT.

The CDR3 region is CAARVAGGTDTQYF. In nucleotides, the CDR3 is TGTGCCGCAAGGGTAGCGGGTGGCACAGATACGCAGTATTTT. The chain is built from TRBV6-5 and TRBJ2-3, with 7 bases matching TRBD2. The CDR3 is 14 amino acids. V lost 11 bases, J lost 1 base, and 9 bases stayed unmatched. Germline CDR1 is MNHEY and CDR2 is SVGAGI.

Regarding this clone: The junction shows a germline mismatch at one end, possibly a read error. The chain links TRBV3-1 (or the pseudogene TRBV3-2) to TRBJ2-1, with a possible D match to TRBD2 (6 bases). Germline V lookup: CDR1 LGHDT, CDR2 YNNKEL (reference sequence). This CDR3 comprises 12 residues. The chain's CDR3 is CASSQVTAGLVF. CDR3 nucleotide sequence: TGTGCCAGCAGCCAAGTCACTGCGGGGTTGGTCTTC.

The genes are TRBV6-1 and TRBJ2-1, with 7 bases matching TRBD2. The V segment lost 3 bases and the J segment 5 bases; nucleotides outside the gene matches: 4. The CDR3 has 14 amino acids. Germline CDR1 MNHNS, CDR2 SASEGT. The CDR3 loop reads CASSEWGGNNEQFF. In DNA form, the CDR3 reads TGTGCCAGCAGTGAGTGGGGGGGAAACAATGAGCAGTTCTTC.

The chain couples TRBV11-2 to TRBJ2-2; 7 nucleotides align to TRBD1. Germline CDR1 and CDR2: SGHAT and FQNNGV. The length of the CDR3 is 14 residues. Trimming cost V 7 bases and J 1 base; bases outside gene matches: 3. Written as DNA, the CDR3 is TGTGCCAGCATCCGGGACAGGAACACCGGGGAGCTGTTTTTT. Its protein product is CASIRDRNTGELFF. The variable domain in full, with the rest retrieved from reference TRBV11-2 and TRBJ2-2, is EAGVAQSPRYKIIEKRQSVAFWCNPISGHATLYWYQQILGQGPKLLIQFQNNGVVDDSQLPKDRFSAERLKGVDSTLKIQPAKLEDSAVYLCASIRDRNTGELFFGEGSRLTVL.

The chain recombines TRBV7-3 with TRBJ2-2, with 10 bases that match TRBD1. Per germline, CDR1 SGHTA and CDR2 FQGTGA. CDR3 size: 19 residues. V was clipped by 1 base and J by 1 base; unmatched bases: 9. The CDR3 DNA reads TGTGCCAGCAGCTTAAATTGGGGATGGGACAGGGGGAACACCGGGGAGCTGTTTTTT. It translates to CASSLNWGWDRGNTGELFF.

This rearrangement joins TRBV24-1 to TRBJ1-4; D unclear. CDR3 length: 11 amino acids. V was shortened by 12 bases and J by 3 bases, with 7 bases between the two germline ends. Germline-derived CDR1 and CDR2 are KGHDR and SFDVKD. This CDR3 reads CAVSANEKLFF. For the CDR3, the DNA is TGTGCCGTCAGCGCTAATGAAAAACTGTTTTTT.

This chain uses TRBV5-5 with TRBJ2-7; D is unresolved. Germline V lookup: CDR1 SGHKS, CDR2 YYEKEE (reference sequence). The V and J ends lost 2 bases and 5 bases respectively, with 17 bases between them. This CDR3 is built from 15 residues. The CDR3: CASSFLARVTDEQYF. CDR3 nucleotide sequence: TGTGCCAGCAGCTTCCTCGCCCGGGTGACCGACGAGCAGTACTTC.

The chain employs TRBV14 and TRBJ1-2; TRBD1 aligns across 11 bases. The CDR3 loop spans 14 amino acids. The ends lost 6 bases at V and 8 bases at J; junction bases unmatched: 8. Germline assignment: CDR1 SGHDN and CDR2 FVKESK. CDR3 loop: CASSTGQGAGGYTF. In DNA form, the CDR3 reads TGTGCCAGCAGTACCGGACAGGGGGCCGGGGGCTACACCTTC.

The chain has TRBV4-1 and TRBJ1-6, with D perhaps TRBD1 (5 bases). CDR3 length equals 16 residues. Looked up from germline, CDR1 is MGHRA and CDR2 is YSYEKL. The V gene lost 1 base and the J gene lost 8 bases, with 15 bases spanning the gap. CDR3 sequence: CASSQVGGDRYSPLHF. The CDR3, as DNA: TGCGCCAGCAGCCAAGTTGGGGGGGACCGGTATTCACCCCTCCACTTT.

The CDR3 sequence: CASSQGNGIQYF. The CDR3 coding sequence is TGTGCCAGCAGCCAAGGTAACGGTATTCAGTACTTC. The chain links TRBV3-1 (or the pseudogene TRBV3-2) to TRBJ2-4, with D unclear. Trimming left V 1 base short and J 10 bases short, with 8 bases between. The CDR3 is 12 amino acids. The germline V gene has CDR1 LGHDT and CDR2 YNNKEL (reference sequence).

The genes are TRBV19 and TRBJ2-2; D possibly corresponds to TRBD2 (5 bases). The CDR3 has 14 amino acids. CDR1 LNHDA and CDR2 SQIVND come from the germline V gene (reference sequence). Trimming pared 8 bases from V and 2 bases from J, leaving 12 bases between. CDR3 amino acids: CASLGLPNTGELFF. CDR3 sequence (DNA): TGTGCCAGTTTAGGACTGCCTAACACCGGGGAGCTGTTTTTT.

The CDR3 nucleotides read TGTGCCAGCAGTGAATTCTCCGGGACAGGGGGCAACTATGGCTACACCTTC. It translates to CASSEFSGTGGNYGYTF. V gene TRBV2 combines with J gene TRBJ1-2; TRBD1 matches at 12 bases. V lost 2 bases, J lost 2 bases, and 6 bases stayed unmatched. Germline V gene data show CDR1 as SNHLY and CDR2 as FYNNEI. The CDR3 has 17 amino acids.